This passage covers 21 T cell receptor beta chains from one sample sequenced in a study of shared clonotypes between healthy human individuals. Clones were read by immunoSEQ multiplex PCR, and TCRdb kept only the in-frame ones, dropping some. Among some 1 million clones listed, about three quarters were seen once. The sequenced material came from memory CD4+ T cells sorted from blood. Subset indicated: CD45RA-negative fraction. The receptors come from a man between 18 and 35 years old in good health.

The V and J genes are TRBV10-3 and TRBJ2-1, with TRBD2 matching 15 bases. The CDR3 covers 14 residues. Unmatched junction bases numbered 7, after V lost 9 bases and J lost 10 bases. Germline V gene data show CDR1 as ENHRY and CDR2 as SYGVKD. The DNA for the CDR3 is TGTGCCATAAGGACTAGCGGGAGGGCCGAGGAGCAGTTCTTC. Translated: CAIRTSGRAEEQFF.

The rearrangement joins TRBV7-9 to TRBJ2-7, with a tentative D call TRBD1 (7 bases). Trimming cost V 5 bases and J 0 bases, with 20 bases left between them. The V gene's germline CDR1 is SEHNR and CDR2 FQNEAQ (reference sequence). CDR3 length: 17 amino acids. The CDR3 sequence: CASSRQQGGFYSYEQYF. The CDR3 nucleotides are TGTGCCAGCAGCCGGCAGCAGGGGGGCTTTTACTCCTACGAGCAGTACTTC.

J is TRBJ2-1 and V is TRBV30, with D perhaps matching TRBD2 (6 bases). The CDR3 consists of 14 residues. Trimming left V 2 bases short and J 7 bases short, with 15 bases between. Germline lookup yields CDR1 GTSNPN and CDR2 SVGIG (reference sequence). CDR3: CAWSSIAEGNEQFF. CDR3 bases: TGTGCCTGGAGTTCAATCGCGGAGGGGAATGAGCAGTTCTTC.

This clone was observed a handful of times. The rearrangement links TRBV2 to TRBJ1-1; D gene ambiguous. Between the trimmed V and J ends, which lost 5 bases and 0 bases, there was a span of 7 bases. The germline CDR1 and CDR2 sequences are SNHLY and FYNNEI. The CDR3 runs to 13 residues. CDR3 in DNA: TGTGCCAGCAGTCCCTACCTGAACACTGAAGCTTTCTTT. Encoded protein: CASSPYLNTEAFF.

The chain's CDR3 is CASSAGDSRGNQPQHF. In nucleotides, the CDR3 is TGTGCCAGCAGTGCAGGGGACAGTCGGGGCAATCAGCCCCAGCATTTT. The chain is built from TRBV9 and TRBJ1-5, with 7 bases that match TRBD1. V shed 5 bases and J 2 bases; nucleotides not matched to a gene: 10. The CDR3 runs to 16 residues. Looked up from germline, CDR1 is SGDLS and CDR2 is YYNGEE.

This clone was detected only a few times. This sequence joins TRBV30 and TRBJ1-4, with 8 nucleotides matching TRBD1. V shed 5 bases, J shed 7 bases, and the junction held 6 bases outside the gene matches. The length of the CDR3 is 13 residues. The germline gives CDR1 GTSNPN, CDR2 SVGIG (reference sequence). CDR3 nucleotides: TGTGCCTGGGGAGGACAGGGCGGTGAAAAACTGTTTTTT. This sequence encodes CAWGGQGGEKLFF.

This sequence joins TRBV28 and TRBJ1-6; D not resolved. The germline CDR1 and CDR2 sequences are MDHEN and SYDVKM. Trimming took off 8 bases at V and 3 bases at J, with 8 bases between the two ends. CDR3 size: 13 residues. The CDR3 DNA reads TGTGCCAGCGTTGGGGTCTATAATTCACCCCTCCACTTT. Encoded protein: CASVGVYNSPLHF.

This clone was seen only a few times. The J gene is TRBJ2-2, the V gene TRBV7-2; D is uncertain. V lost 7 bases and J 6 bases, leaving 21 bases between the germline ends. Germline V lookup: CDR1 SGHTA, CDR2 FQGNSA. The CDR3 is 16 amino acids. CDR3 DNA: TGTGCCAGCACCTATCGACTGGGTTCACCGGCCGGGGAGCTGTTTTTT. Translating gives CASTYRLGSPAGELFF.

In DNA, the CDR3 is TGTGCCAGCAGCTTGGGTGGGCAGGGGGTGACTGAAGCTTTCTTT. Encoded protein: CASSLGGQGVTEAFF. The V call is TRBV5-4, the J call TRBJ1-1, with 7 bases fitting TRBD1. Germline lookup yields CDR1 SGHNT and CDR2 YYREEE (reference sequence). The length of the CDR3 is 15 residues. Unmatched junction bases numbered 7, after V lost 0 bases and J lost 5 bases.

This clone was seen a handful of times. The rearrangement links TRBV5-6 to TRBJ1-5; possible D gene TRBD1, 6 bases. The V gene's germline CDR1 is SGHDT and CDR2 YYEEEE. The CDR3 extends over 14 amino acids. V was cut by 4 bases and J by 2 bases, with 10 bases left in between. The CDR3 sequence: CASSVRQGNQPQHF. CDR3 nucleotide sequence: TGTGCCAGCAGCGTGAGACAGGGCAATCAGCCCCAGCATTTT.

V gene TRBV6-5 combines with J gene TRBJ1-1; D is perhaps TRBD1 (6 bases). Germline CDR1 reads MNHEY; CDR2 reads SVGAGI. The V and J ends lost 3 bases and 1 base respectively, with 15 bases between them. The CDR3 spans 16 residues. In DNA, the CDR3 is TGTGCCAGCAGTTATGGACCTTGGACAGCGAACACTGAAGCTTTCTTT. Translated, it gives CASSYGPWTANTEAFF.

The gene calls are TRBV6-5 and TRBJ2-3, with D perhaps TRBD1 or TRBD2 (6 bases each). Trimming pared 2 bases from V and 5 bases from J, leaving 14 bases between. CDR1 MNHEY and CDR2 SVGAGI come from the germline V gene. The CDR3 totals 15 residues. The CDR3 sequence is CASSYRGTGQDTQYF. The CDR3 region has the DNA TGTGCCAGCAGTTACAGGGGGACTGGCCAAGATACGCAGTATTTT.

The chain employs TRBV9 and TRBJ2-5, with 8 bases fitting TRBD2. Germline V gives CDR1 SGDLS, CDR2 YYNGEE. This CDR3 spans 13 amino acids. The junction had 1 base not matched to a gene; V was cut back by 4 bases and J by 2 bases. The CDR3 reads CASSPSGQETQYF. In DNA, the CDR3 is TGTGCCAGCAGCCCTAGCGGGCAAGAGACCCAGTACTTC.

The DNA for the CDR3 is TGTGCCAGCCGTCAGTTTGAGGAAAACTATGGCTACACCTTC. This gives the protein CASRQFEENYGYTF. V gene TRBV19 combines with J gene TRBJ1-2; D is ambiguous. The CDR3 covers 14 residues. The V gene lost 9 bases and the J gene lost 2 bases, with 16 bases spanning the gap. The germline V gene has CDR1 LNHDA and CDR2 SQIVND (reference sequence). Full variable domain (missing parts from reference TRBV19 and TRBJ1-2): DGGITQSPKYLFRKEGQNVTLSCEQNLNHDAMYWYRQDPGQGLRLIYYSQIVNDFQKGDIAEGYSVSREKKESFPLTVTSAQKNPTAFYLCASRQFEENYGYTFGSGTRLTVV.

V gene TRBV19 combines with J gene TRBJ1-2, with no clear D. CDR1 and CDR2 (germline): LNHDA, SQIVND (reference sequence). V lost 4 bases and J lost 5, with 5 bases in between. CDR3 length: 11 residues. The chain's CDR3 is CASSKLYGYTF. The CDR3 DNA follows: TGTGCCAGTAGTAAGTTGTATGGCTACACCTTC. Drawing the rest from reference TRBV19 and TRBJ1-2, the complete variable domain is DGGITQSPKYLFRKEGQNVTLSCEQNLNHDAMYWYRQDPGQGLRLIYYSQIVNDFQKGDIAEGYSVSREKKESFPLTVTSAQKNPTAFYLCASSKLYGYTFGSGTRLTVV.

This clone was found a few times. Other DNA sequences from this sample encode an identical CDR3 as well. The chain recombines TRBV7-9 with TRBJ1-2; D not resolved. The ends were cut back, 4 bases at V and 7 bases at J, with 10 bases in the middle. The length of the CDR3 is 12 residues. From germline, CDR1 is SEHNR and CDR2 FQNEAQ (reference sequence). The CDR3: CASSSSGVGYTF. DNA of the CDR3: TGTGCCAGCAGCTCTTCTGGGGTTGGCTACACCTTC.

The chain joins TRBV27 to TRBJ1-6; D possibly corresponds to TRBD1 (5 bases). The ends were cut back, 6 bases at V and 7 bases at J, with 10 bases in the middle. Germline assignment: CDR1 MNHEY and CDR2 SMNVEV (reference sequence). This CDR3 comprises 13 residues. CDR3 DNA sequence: TGTGCCAGCAGGGAGCAGGGCAATTCACCCCTCCACTTT. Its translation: CASREQGNSPLHF.

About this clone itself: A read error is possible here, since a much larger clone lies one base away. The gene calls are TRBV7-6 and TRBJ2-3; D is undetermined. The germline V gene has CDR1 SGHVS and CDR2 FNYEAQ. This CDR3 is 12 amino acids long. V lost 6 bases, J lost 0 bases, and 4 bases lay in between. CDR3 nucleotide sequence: TGTGCCAGCAGTTACAGCACAGATACGCAGTATTTT. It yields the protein CASSYSTDTQYF.

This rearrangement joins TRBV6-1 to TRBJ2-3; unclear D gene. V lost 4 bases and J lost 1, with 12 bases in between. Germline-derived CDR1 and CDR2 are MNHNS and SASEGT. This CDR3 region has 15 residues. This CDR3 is CASSVARQGTDTQYF. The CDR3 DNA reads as TGTGCCAGCAGTGTCGCGAGGCAGGGCACAGATACGCAGTATTTT.

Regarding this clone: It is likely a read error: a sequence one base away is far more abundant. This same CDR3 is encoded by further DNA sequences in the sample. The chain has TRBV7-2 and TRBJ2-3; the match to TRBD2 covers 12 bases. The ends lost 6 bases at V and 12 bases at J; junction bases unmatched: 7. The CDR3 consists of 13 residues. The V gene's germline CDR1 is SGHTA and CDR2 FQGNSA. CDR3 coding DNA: TGTGCCAGCAGTTCTAGCGGGGGGGTCATCCAGTATTTT. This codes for CASSSSGGVIQYF.

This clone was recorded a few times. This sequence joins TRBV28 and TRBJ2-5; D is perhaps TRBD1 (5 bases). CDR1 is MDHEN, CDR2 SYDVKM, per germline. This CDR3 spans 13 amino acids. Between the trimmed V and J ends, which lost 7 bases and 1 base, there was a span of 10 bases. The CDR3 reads CASTPDIQETQYF. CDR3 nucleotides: TGTGCCAGCACCCCGGACATCCAAGAGACCCAGTACTTC.